This T cell receptor (beta chain) is from a study of T cells in Graves' hyperthyroidism and ophthalmopathy. Study-level information: Peripheral blood was secured at the point of initial diagnosis, before any treatment. General study points: Ophthalmopathy and stable hyperthyroidism were told apart by a 13 V-J model.

The study defined stable Graves' hyperthyroidism as no ophthalmopathy progression within 18 months. The hyperthyroidism was newly diagnosed and had lasted under 2 months; the patients were aged 18 to 65. This clonotype was seen at least ten times. Its target is not known. The length of the CDR3 is 13 residues. From germline, CDR1 is SNHLY and CDR2 FYNNEI. V was clipped by 7 bases and J by 7 bases, with 11 bases between them. Authors of the study amplified TCR beta CDR3 regions from RNA transcripts. In the first-round RT-PCR of the TCR CDR3, the HTBI primer set was used. TCRdb ran MiXCR on the multiplex PCR reads and lists one entry per CDR3 protein. The repertoire holds around 800,000 distinct CDR3 sequences, with over 35% as singletons.

The chain couples TRBV2 to TRBJ1-6; D not certain. The specimen was blood. The origin of this receptor is a man between 18 and 35 years old with Graves' hyperthyroidism. CDR3 DNA: TGTGCCAGCACGGAGGCAGAGAATTCACCCCTCCACTTT. It codes for CASTEAENSPLHF.